The 25 T cell receptor beta chains listed next were all sequenced from one sample in a study of blood T cell repertoires in COVID-19. Repertoires were generated with immunoSEQ multiplex PCR, while TCRdb's copy carries only in-frame clones and drops some. The sample lists some 48,000 clones; about 88% were seen once. Sequencing was done on a sample of peripheral blood. The receptors come from a man over 45 with acute or convalescent COVID-19.

The chain uses TRBV5-1 and TRBJ2-3, with 7 nucleotides matching TRBD1. J was trimmed by 2 bases and V by 4 bases; bases with no gene match: 7. Germline-derived CDR1 and CDR2 are SGHRS and YFSETQ. The CDR3 consists of 15 residues. CDR3 in amino acids: CASSVQGVITDTQYF. The CDR3 bases are TGCGCCAGCAGCGTTCAGGGGGTAATCACAGATACGCAGTATTTT.

This clone was picked up a small number of times. The genes are TRBV6-5 and TRBJ2-7; TRBD2 matches 9 bases. Losses at the gene ends were 11 bases for V and 5 bases for J; bases not matched to a gene: 7. CDR3 length equals 12 residues. Germline V gene data show CDR1 as MNHEY and CDR2 as SVGAGI. The CDR3 nucleotides are TGTGCCGGTGGGACTAGCCCCAACGAGCAGTACTTC. Its translation: CAGGTSPNEQYF.

The chain uses TRBV7-9 and TRBJ2-7, with TRBD1 matching over 7 bases. The V gene's germline CDR1 is SEHNR and CDR2 FQNEAQ (reference sequence). V shed 4 bases, J shed 6 bases, and the junction held 6 bases outside the gene matches. The CDR3 has 13 amino acids. The CDR3: CASSYGQVSEQYF. CDR3 coding DNA: TGTGCCAGCAGCTACGGACAGGTATCCGAGCAGTACTTC.

As regards this clone: The germline gene is not matched at one end of the junction; a read error may be the cause. This sequence joins TRBV5-1 and TRBJ2-2; 7 bases align to TRBD1. This CDR3 is 17 amino acids long. Germline CDR1 and CDR2: SGHRS and YFSETQ. The CDR3: CASSLGRTGASTGELFF. CDR3 in DNA: TGCGCCAGCAGTTTGGGAAGAACAGGGGCTAGCACCGGGGAGCTGTTTTTT.

This chain joins TRBV5-4 and TRBJ2-3, with D perhaps TRBD2 (6 bases). Germline V gives CDR1 SGHNT, CDR2 YYREEE (reference sequence). The CDR3 consists of 17 residues. V lost 4 bases to trimming and J lost 4 bases, with 22 bases between them. This chain's CDR3 is CASSPWGGGRAPDTQYF. CDR3 coding DNA: TGTGCCAGCAGCCCCTGGGGAGGAGGAAGGGCACCAGATACGCAGTATTTT.

The chain links TRBV28 to TRBJ2-2, with a weak D call TRBD1 (5 bases). The CDR3 runs 19 residues. Trimming pared 1 base from V and 4 bases from J, leaving 22 bases between. Germline CDR1 MDHEN, CDR2 SYDVKM. The CDR3 region is CASSLFWGLLSQTTGELFF. In DNA form, the CDR3 reads TGTGCCAGCAGTTTATTTTGGGGCCTCCTCTCACAGACCACCGGGGAGCTGTTTTTT.

The chain has TRBV6-5 and TRBJ2-4, with D tentatively TRBD1 (5 bases). The CDR3 length is 16 residues. The germline V and J ends were trimmed by 1 base and 4 bases, with 14 bases remaining between them. In germline, CDR1 is MNHEY, CDR2 SVGAGI. CDR3 nucleotides: TGTGCCAGCAGTTACTGGTTTCCTAGGGGAAAAAACATTCAGTACTTC. It encodes CASSYWFPRGKNIQYF.

The chain links TRBV29-1 to TRBJ1-5, with 9 bases aligning to TRBD1. V was pared by 2 bases and J by 7 bases, with 3 bases of the junction left unmatched. Germline CDR1 and CDR2: SQVTM and ANQGSEA. The CDR3 sequence is 13 residues long. The CDR3 DNA is TGCAGCGTTGAAACAGGGGGCGACCAGCCCCAGCATTTT. Translated, it gives CSVETGGDQPQHF.

The rearrangement joins TRBV10-1 to TRBJ1-3, with D unresolved. Trimming took 2 bases from V and 0 from J, leaving 8 bases between them. The CDR3 is made up of 15 amino acids. Germline V CDR1 and CDR2: WNHNN, SYGVQD (reference sequence). For the CDR3, the DNA is TGCGCCAGCAGTGAGGACCGGGACTCTGGAAACACCATATATTTT. Its translation is CASSEDRDSGNTIYF.

The rearrangement uses TRBV7-2 and TRBJ1-6, with 8 bases that match TRBD1. CDR3 length: 18 amino acids. The germline gives CDR1 SGHTA, CDR2 FQGNSA. V was pared by 1 base and J by 10 bases, with 15 bases of the junction left unmatched. The CDR3 DNA reads TGTGCCAGCAGCTTAGTGGGCAGGGGGCCCCTGACATGGTCACCCCTCCACTTT. Amino acid sequence: CASSLVGRGPLTWSPLHF.

This clone is a singleton in its sample. The rearrangement joins TRBV9 to TRBJ1-6, with 9 positions matching TRBD1. This CDR3 region has 21 residues. Germline values: CDR1 SGDLS, CDR2 YYNGEE. The trim removed 0 bases at V and 0 bases at J, leaving 13 bases unmatched. DNA for the CDR3: TGTGCCAGCAGCGTAGAAAGACAGGGGGGAGAGGCTCGCTCCTATAATTCACCCCTCCACTTT. The encoded protein is CASSVERQGGEARSYNSPLHF.

This rearrangement joins TRBV4-2 to TRBJ1-2; D is unclear. CDR1 is LGHNA and CDR2 is YNFKEQ in the germline V gene. Trimming cost V 0 bases and J 2 bases, with 4 bases left between them. This CDR3 comprises 13 residues. CDR3 coding DNA: TGTGCCAGCAGCCAAGATCCAAACTATGGCTACACCTTC. Encoded protein: CASSQDPNYGYTF.

This clone was detected only a few times. The rearrangement links TRBV24-1 to TRBJ2-1; D is possibly TRBD2 (6 bases). The CDR3 totals 17 residues. Trimming pared 3 bases from V and 3 bases from J, leaving 17 bases between. The germline gives CDR1 KGHDR, CDR2 SFDVKD. In nucleotides, the CDR3 is TGTGCCACCAGTGATACCCGGGGTAGCGGCCTCTACAATGAGCAGTTCTTC. Translated: CATSDTRGSGLYNEQFF.

The chain has TRBV13 and TRBJ1-2; a weak D match, TRBD1 (6 bases). The CDR3 is 14 residues long. V lost 0 bases and J 4 bases, leaving 9 bases between the germline ends. In germline, CDR1 is PRHDT, CDR2 FYEKMQ (reference sequence). The CDR3 DNA reads TGTGCCAGCAGCTTAGGGGACAGCGCCTATGGCTACACCTTC. Translation gives CASSLGDSAYGYTF.

The rearrangement joins TRBV5-4 to TRBJ2-2, with TRBD2 matching over 7 bases. The CDR3 covers 15 residues. The V gene end was trimmed by 3 bases and the J gene end by 1 base; junction bases not matched to a gene: 3. Germline V gene lookup returns CDR1 SGHNT and CDR2 YYREEE (reference sequence). The chain's CDR3 is CASSSKRENTGELFF. CDR3 DNA sequence: TGTGCCAGCAGCTCTAAGCGGGAGAACACCGGGGAGCTGTTTTTT. Based on the CDR3 plus reference TRBV5-4 and TRBJ2-2, the full variable domain is ETGVTQSPTHLIKTRGQQVTLRCSSQSGHNTVSWYQQALGQGPQFIFQYYREEENGRGNFPPRFSGLQFPNYSSELNVNALELDDSALYLCASSSKRENTGELFFGEGSRLTVL.

There are a few counts of this clone. V gene TRBV18 combines with J gene TRBJ2-7; 7 bases fit TRBD2. J lost 0 bases, V lost 6 bases, and 5 bases had no gene match. The CDR3 totals 14 residues. In germline, CDR1 is KGHSH, CDR2 LQKENI. Here the CDR3 reads CASSRLADSYEQYF. CDR3 nucleotides: TGTGCCAGCTCCCGTCTAGCGGACTCCTACGAGCAGTACTTC.

V is TRBV5-4 and J is TRBJ2-7; TRBD2 aligns across 10 bases. V shed 2 bases, J shed 5 bases, and the junction held 7 bases outside the gene matches. The V gene's germline CDR1 is SGHNT and CDR2 YYREEE (reference sequence). The CDR3 contains 15 residues. The CDR3 nucleotides read TGTGCCAGCAGCTTCCCGGGACTAGCGTCTCACGAGCAGTACTTC. Translation gives CASSFPGLASHEQYF. The full variable domain, rest sourced from reference TRBV5-4 and TRBJ2-7, is ETGVTQSPTHLIKTRGQQVTLRCSSQSGHNTVSWYQQALGQGPQFIFQYYREEENGRGNFPPRFSGLQFPNYSSELNVNALELDDSALYLCASSFPGLASHEQYFGPGTRLTVT.

This chain connects TRBV7-8 to TRBJ2-1, with TRBD2 matching over 11 bases. Trimming took 5 bases from V and 3 from J; bases not matched to a gene: 15. Germline V gene sequence: CDR1 SGHVS, CDR2 FQNEAQ. The CDR3 is 19 residues long. CDR3 sequence reads: CASSLRRYPGTSGYNEQFF. CDR3 bases: TGTGCCAGCAGCCTTAGACGGTACCCCGGGACTAGCGGCTACAATGAGCAGTTCTTC.

This chain links TRBV4-1 with TRBJ2-1; 9 positions match TRBD2. This CDR3 region has 16 residues. From germline, CDR1 is MGHRA and CDR2 YSYEKL. J lost 6 bases, V lost 6 bases, and 12 bases had no gene match. The CDR3 reads CASRQSSGGTGNEQFF. The CDR3 nucleotides read TGCGCCAGCAGACAAAGTAGCGGGGGAACGGGCAATGAGCAGTTCTTC.

The chain links TRBV11-2 to TRBJ2-5; 8 positions match TRBD2. The V gene end was trimmed by 5 bases and the J gene end by 5 bases; junction bases not matched to a gene: 4. This CDR3 is built from 13 residues. CDR1 is SGHAT and CDR2 is FQNNGV in the germline V gene. The CDR3 nucleotides are TGTGCCAGCAGCCCGAGCGGGGGCGAGACCCAGTACTTC. Amino acid sequence: CASSPSGGETQYF.

The rearrangement links TRBV4-1 to TRBJ1-3; D is undetermined. Looked up from germline, CDR1 is MGHRA and CDR2 is YSYEKL. V shed 4 bases and J shed 11 bases, with 18 bases lying between them. The CDR3 is 14 amino acids. The CDR3: CASSPLIREAAIYF. In DNA, the CDR3 is TGCGCCAGCAGCCCTCTGATACGGGAAGCCGCCATATATTTT.

This clone was found once. The rearrangement joins TRBV2 to TRBJ1-1, with D uncertain. The CDR3 is 15 residues long. The germline CDR1 and CDR2 sequences are SNHLY and FYNNEI. The V and J ends lost 7 bases and 4 bases respectively, with 19 bases between them. The CDR3 sequence is CASKTPHDISTEAFF. The CDR3 nucleotides are TGTGCCAGCAAAACTCCTCATGACATCTCCACTGAAGCTTTCTTT.

In this sample, this clone turned up once. The genes are TRBV2 and TRBJ2-2; possible D gene TRBD1, 6 bases. The CDR3 totals 11 residues. Germline CDR1 SNHLY, CDR2 FYNNEI. The germline V and J ends were trimmed by 5 bases and 15 bases, with 13 bases remaining between them. The DNA for the CDR3 is TGTGCCAGCAGTAAGGGGCAGGGGATGTTTTTT. As protein: CASSKGQGMFF.

CDR3 residues: CSPLGAYGYTF. The CDR3 nucleotides are TGCAGTCCTCTGGGGGCGTATGGCTACACCTTC. The chain uses TRBV20-1 and TRBJ1-2; TRBD1 might be the D (6 bases). Trimming shortened V by 8 bases and J by 5 bases, and 12 bases separated the two germline ends. The CDR3 is 11 amino acids. Germline V gene lookup returns CDR1 DFQATT and CDR2 SNEGSKA (reference sequence).

This chain joins TRBV15 and TRBJ1-4; D remains unclear. The CDR3 consists of 17 residues. Trimming took 0 bases from V and 3 from J, leaving 14 bases between them. Germline assignment: CDR1 LNHNV and CDR2 YYDKDF (reference sequence). The CDR3 region has the DNA TGTGCCACCAGCAGAGATTGGGCATTCGGGGCTAATGAAAAACTGTTTTTT. Its translation is CATSRDWAFGANEKLFF.